This TCR beta chain originates from a study of T cell responses to AZD1222 COVID-19 vaccine (dated by TCRdb to about 2021). At the level of the whole study: AZD1222 recipients with second doses at about 4 weeks or about 12 weeks were pooled, because spike-specific TCR depth and breadth did not differ between schedules. TCR sequencing covered more than 230 trial participants: roughly 200 given two doses of AZD1222 and about 26 given two doses of MenACWY control vaccine. Trial participants were enrolled by age into subgroups of 18-55, 56-69 and 70-plus years, and about 150, 27 and 61 TCR-sequenced participants, respectively, were included in these subgroups.

V drops 6 bases and J drops 6 bases, leaving 16 bases in between. The CDR3 runs 14 amino acids, cysteine and phenylalanine included. Of the read, only the CDR3 DNA is kept; its 42 bases are in frame from base 1. CDR1 and CDR2, per the germline V gene, are MDHEN and SYDVKM. In the paper's terms, the time point label means: baseline before first vaccination. Vaccinee samples came from UK trials COV001 and COV002, including a single-blind randomized controlled phase 2/3 trial of AZD1222 (ChAdOx1 nCoV-19) in healthy adults. For TCRbeta chain sequencing, PBMC samples were collected from trial participants at day 0 and at day 28 after the second dose. The CDR3 regions of human TCRbeta chains were analyzed by immunosequencing. In the original analysis: TCRs in the repertoires were matched against a reference library of SARS-CoV-2-specific TCRs that had been generated with the MIRA antigen-specificity platform. Breadth was defined as the fraction of unique TCRs that were SARS-CoV-2-associated. Depth was defined as the fraction of total T cells that were SARS-CoV-2-associated. Using the MIRA data, each spike-specific TCR was assigned both to the spike region to which the TCR was reactive and to a CD4 or CD8 class. Log10-transformed breadth and depth values were compared by one-way ANOVA with Sidak's multiple comparisons tests. Here the immuneACCESS table is served through TCRdb, limited to in-frame sequences with V and J called. Missing clones are a known gap in these copies; in checked studies unresolved V genes cover under half, and the rest lacks a known reason. V and J calls and clone size are those listed in that table; D and trimming were worked out from the DNA. A total of under 150,000 clones appear in this sample, about 87% of them only once. The ten largest clonotypes hold roughly 8.4% of the sample.

Of note for this clone: The antigen this receptor binds is unknown. Base-call qualities are not available, and no considerably larger clone is one nucleotide away.

The study at large found these results: In the small 56-69-year group, the increase in depth fell short of significance, most likely because of low power. A significant rise in spike-specific TCR breadth and depth was observed after two AZD1222 doses relative to day 0 and relative to MenACWY recipients. The vaccine-associated CD4 TCRs covered the entire spike protein, and the dominant responses fell in regions 160-218 and 743-854. Because no samples from the day 14 peak response were available, repertoires could be characterized only after the peak T cell response. Only a handful of AZD1222 recipients were SARS-CoV-2 seropositive at baseline, limiting conclusions about previously exposed vaccinees. Participants were mostly white British and included more females than males, and it was suggested by the authors that clonal diversity may have been underestimated. Epitopes outside the regions mutated in the B.1.351 and B.1.1.7 variants were reportedly recognized by nearly half of the unique spike-specific TCRs.

The starting material was peripheral blood, obtained on day 0 of AZD1222 vaccination. This receptor was identified in an adult in good health. The V gene is TRBV28 and the J gene is TRBJ2-3; 5 matching bases give a weak D call of TRBD2. The DNA is TGTGCCAGCAGCCCTCCCCGGAGAGGGGATACGCAGTATTTT. Its protein is CASSPPRRGDTQYF.